The T cell receptor (beta chain) described here comes from a study of T cell responses to AZD1222 COVID-19 vaccine. Clones were read by immunoSEQ multiplex PCR, and TCRdb kept only the in-frame ones, dropping some. This sample carries about 100,000 clones, about nine tenths of them seen once, and the ten largest clones take about 1.5%. The germline gives CDR1 LGHDT, CDR2 YNNKEL (reference sequence). The CDR3 runs to 13 residues. Trimming took off 6 bases at V and 7 bases at J, with 12 bases between the two ends. Sequencing was performed on peripheral blood, taken on day 0 of AZD1222 vaccination. This chain links TRBV3-1 (or the pseudogene TRBV3-2) with TRBJ1-4; tentatively, D is TRBD1 (5 bases). The source is an adult in good health. The CDR3 reads CASRGQGAEKLFF. The CDR3 DNA is TGTGCCAGCAGGGGCCAGGGCGCTGAAAAACTGTTTTTT.